These 28 T cell receptor beta chains were all obtained from the same sample, sequenced in a study of blood T cells in healthy people across ages. Next came a second PCR, run for about 7 to 12 cycles, which used a sample-barcoded 5' primer along with a J-beta primer mix. A single record per CDR3 protein comes from TCRdb applying MiXCR to the 5' RACE reads. Of about 640,000 distinct CDR3 sequences listed, roughly 53% are singletons. Sequenced material: blood. All receptors derive from a man in his 60s in good health.

Points on this clonotype: This may be a read error, as it is one base from a much larger clone. The rearrangement joins TRBV7-2 to TRBJ2-5; D tentatively reads TRBD1 or TRBD2 (6 bases each). Trimming left V 4 bases short and J 4 bases short, with 16 bases between. This CDR3 contains 15 residues. Germline V gene data show CDR1 as SGHTA and CDR2 as FQGNSA. The DNA of the CDR3 is TGTGCCAGCAGCTCGAACGCCGGGGGCTTAGAGACCCAGTACTTC. Its protein is CASSSNAGGLETQYF. The full variable domain, rest sourced from reference TRBV7-2 and TRBJ2-5, is GAGVSQSPSNKVTEKGKDVELRCDPISGHTALYWYRQSLGQGLEFLIYFQGNSAPDKSGLPSDRFSAERTGGSVSTLTIQRTQQEDSAVYLCASSSNAGGLETQYFGPGTRLLVL.

This sequence joins TRBV7-9 and TRBJ2-1; D remains unclear. Germline V CDR1 and CDR2: SEHNR, FQNEAQ (reference sequence). This CDR3 is built from 16 residues. With 5 bases removed from V and 2 bases from J, the gap between germline ends came to 16 bases. The CDR3 loop reads CASSPRLGLPYNEQFF. CDR3 DNA sequence: TGTGCCAGCAGCCCCCGACTTGGGCTCCCCTACAATGAGCAGTTCTTC.

There are a few counts of this clonotype. The genes are TRBV7-2 and TRBJ2-2; TRBD2 matches 8 bases. CDR1 is SGHTA, CDR2 FQGNSA, per germline. The CDR3 extends over 16 amino acids. Trimming took 5 bases from V and 5 from J; bases not matched to a gene: 10. The DNA of the CDR3 is TGTGCCAGCAGCACCCAAGGCGGGGGGAGAACCGGGGAGCTGTTTTTT. Its translation: CASSTQGGGRTGELFF.

This clonotype was observed a handful of times. The chain has TRBV7-2 and TRBJ2-4; D gene uncertain. The CDR3 covers 16 residues. CDR1 and CDR2 (germline): SGHTA, FQGNSA. The germline V and J ends were trimmed by 4 bases and 0 bases, with 13 bases remaining between them. The CDR3 here is CASSSAARLAKNIQYF. The DNA for the CDR3 is TGTGCCAGCAGCTCCGCGGCCCGTCTAGCCAAAAACATTCAGTACTTC.

This clonotype was detected ten times or more. The chain joins TRBV6-4 to TRBJ1-6; D uncertain. Deletions cut 4 bases from V and 7 bases from J, with 8 bases between. The CDR3 has 13 amino acids. In germline, CDR1 is MRHNA, CDR2 SNTAGT. DNA of the CDR3: TGTGCCAGCAGTGGGTGGCAAAATTCACCCCTCCACTTT. This translates into CASSGWQNSPLHF.

The CDR3 bases are TGTGCCAGTAGGGGACAGGGAAATCAGCCCCAGCATTTT. This translates into CASRGQGNQPQHF. This rearrangement joins TRBV28 to TRBJ1-5; 9 nucleotides agree with TRBD1. The CDR3 runs to 13 residues. The germline CDR1 and CDR2 sequences are MDHEN and SYDVKM. The V gene end was trimmed by 9 bases and the J gene end by 4 bases; junction bases not matched to a gene: 4.

The rearrangement joins TRBV7-2 to TRBJ1-2, with 7 bases that match TRBD1. After removal of 5 bases from V and 6 bases from J, the junction contained 9 bases not matched to a gene. The CDR3 is 14 residues long. The V gene's germline CDR1 is SGHTA and CDR2 FQGNSA. CDR3 amino acids: CASSPTGAWNGYTF. The CDR3 DNA sequence: TGTGCCAGCAGCCCAACAGGGGCCTGGAATGGCTACACCTTC.

CDR3 in amino acids: CASSVDRGNEQYF. In DNA, the CDR3 is TGTGCCAGCAGCGTAGACAGGGGTAACGAGCAGTACTTC. This sequence joins TRBV7-2 and TRBJ2-7; 8 bases are shared with TRBD1. This CDR3 comprises 13 residues. In germline, CDR1 is SGHTA, CDR2 FQGNSA. J gave up 5 bases and V 5 bases, and 5 bases lay outside the gene matches.

The V and J genes are TRBV18 and TRBJ2-6; D not certain. This CDR3 is 16 amino acids long. Per germline, CDR1 KGHSH and CDR2 LQKENI. Trimming pared 3 bases from V and 2 bases from J, leaving 11 bases between. The CDR3 loop reads CASSPVLATGANVLTF. Here the CDR3 DNA reads TGTGCCAGCTCACCGGTGCTGGCCACTGGGGCCAACGTCCTGACTTTC.

The genes are TRBV9 and TRBJ2-1, with D maybe TRBD2 (6 bases). Germline loops: CDR1 SGDLS, CDR2 YYNGEE. This CDR3 comprises 13 residues. With 0 bases removed from V and 8 bases from J, the gap between germline ends came to 9 bases. The CDR3 DNA is TGTGCCAGCAGCGTAGGGCTAGCGTATGAGCAGTTCTTC. Amino acid sequence: CASSVGLAYEQFF.

The CDR3 here is CASSQDTVAPQHF. Written as DNA, the CDR3 is TGTGCCAGCAGCCAAGATACAGTAGCGCCCCAGCATTTT. The J gene is TRBJ1-5, the V gene TRBV4-2, with D hard to call. The CDR3 covers 13 residues. Germline assignment: CDR1 LGHNA and CDR2 YNFKEQ. With 0 bases removed from V and 9 bases from J, the gap between germline ends came to 9 bases.

The rearrangement links TRBV20-1 to TRBJ1-2; a weak D match, TRBD1 (5 bases). The ends were cut back, 4 bases at V and 2 bases at J, with 8 bases in the middle. The CDR3 length is 12 residues. Per germline, CDR1 DFQATT and CDR2 SNEGSKA (reference sequence). CDR3 residues: CSATRVNYGYTF. The CDR3 nucleotides are TGCAGTGCTACCAGGGTGAACTATGGCTACACCTTC.

The chain carries TRBV11-3 and TRBJ2-1; D uncertain. There are 18 residues in the CDR3. CDR1 and CDR2 from the germline V gene are SGHNT and YENEEA. Trimming pared 2 bases from V and 1 base from J, leaving 18 bases between. The CDR3 region is CASSLPTLGFSSYNEQFF. As DNA, the CDR3 is TGTGCCAGCAGCTTACCCACACTTGGATTTAGTTCCTACAATGAGCAGTTCTTC.

In this sample, this clonotype turned up a few times. The rearrangement links TRBV27 to TRBJ2-7, with 7 positions matching TRBD1. The CDR3 is made up of 13 amino acids. Per the germline V gene, CDR1 is MNHEY and CDR2 is SMNVEV (reference sequence). V shed 6 bases, J shed 4 bases, and the junction held 6 bases outside the gene matches. CDR3 sequence (DNA): TGTGCCAGCAGGGTTACAGGGGTGTACGAGCAGTACTTC. It translates to CASRVTGVYEQYF.

In DNA form, the CDR3 reads TGTGCCAGCAACTCCTGGGGAGAGACCCAGTACTTC. Protein product: CASNSWGETQYF. The chain links TRBV3-1 to TRBJ2-7, with D hard to call. The closer fit of TRBJ2-5 to the DNA end suggests the J call may be wrong. Germline CDR1 reads LGHDT; CDR2 reads YNNKEL (reference sequence). This CDR3 has 12 amino acids.

This clonotype came up a few times. The CDR3 region is CASSPGQNNEQFF. In DNA, the CDR3 is TGCGCCAGCAGCCCGGGACAGAACAATGAGCAGTTCTTC. The chain combines TRBV5-1 with TRBJ2-1; 7 bases map to TRBD1. The CDR3 is made up of 13 amino acids. The V and J ends lost 4 bases and 5 bases, in that order; junction bases with no gene match: 3. CDR1 and CDR2 (germline): SGHRS, YFSETQ.

The chain links TRBV10-3 to TRBJ2-1; unclear D gene. Trimming took 7 bases from V and 5 from J, leaving 12 bases between them. CDR1 is ENHRY and CDR2 is SYGVKD in the germline V gene. There are 13 residues in the CDR3. The CDR3 loop is CAIKPTRNNEQFF. The CDR3, as DNA: TGTGCCATCAAGCCGACGCGGAACAATGAGCAGTTCTTC.

The V call is TRBV3-1, the J call TRBJ2-5; the D gene is possibly TRBD2 (6 bases). CDR1 LGHDT and CDR2 YNNKEL come from the germline V gene (reference sequence). V lost 3 bases and J 2 bases, leaving 10 bases between the germline ends. The CDR3 sequence is 14 residues long. The CDR3 region has the DNA TGTGCCAGCAGCCATGGCGGGGCACAAGAGACCCAGTACTTC. Encoded protein: CASSHGGAQETQYF.

The sample holds a few counts of this clonotype. The genes are TRBV3-1 and TRBJ2-7; 9 bases match TRBD1. The DNA end is more similar to TRBJ2-5, so the J call may be wrong. Germline CDR1 and CDR2: LGHDT and YNNKEL (reference sequence). The CDR3 is 15 amino acids. CDR3 in amino acids: CASSQPGQGMETQYF. DNA of the CDR3: TGTGCCAGCAGCCAACCTGGACAGGGGATGGAGACCCAGTACTTC.

The gene calls are TRBV12-3 or TRBV12-4 and TRBJ1-2; D not resolved. The CDR3 sequence is 15 residues long. The ends were cut back, 4 bases at V and 8 bases at J, with 20 bases in the middle. CDR3 loop: CASSSISWTVAGYTF. The CDR3 coding sequence is TGTGCCAGCAGTTCCATCAGCTGGACTGTGGCGGGCTACACCTTC.

A word on this clonotype: One end of the junction does not line up with germline, which may come from a read error. The chain employs TRBV27 and TRBJ2-4; 8 positions match TRBD2. The CDR3 has 14 amino acids. Germline CDR1 MNHEY, CDR2 SMNVEV (reference sequence). For the CDR3, the DNA is TGTGCCTGCAGTTTACCCGGACTAGCTGGTGAGCAGTACTTC. Its translation is CACSLPGLAGEQYF.

This chain connects TRBV24-1 to TRBJ2-2; 8 bases match TRBD1. The CDR3 contains 14 residues. The trim removed 11 bases at V and 7 bases at J, leaving 11 bases unmatched. CDR1 and CDR2 from the germline V gene are KGHDR and SFDVKD. In DNA, the CDR3 is TGTGCCAACGACAGGGGCGAAGGAATCGGGGAGCTGTTTTTT. It yields the protein CANDRGEGIGELFF.

A few counts support this clonotype. The chain links TRBV3-1 to TRBJ2-5; 7 bases fit TRBD2. Germline lookup yields CDR1 LGHDT and CDR2 YNNKEL (reference sequence). With V trimmed by 0 bases and J by 4 bases, 2 bases remained unmatched. This CDR3 spans 14 amino acids. In DNA, the CDR3 is TGTGCCAGCAGCCAAGATGCTAGCGGAGAGACCCAGTACTTC. Translating gives CASSQDASGETQYF.

V and J are TRBV12-3 or TRBV12-4 and TRBJ2-7, with D possibly matching TRBD2 (6 bases). The CDR3 contains 12 residues. Trimming removed 11 bases from V and 1 base from J, with 12 bases in between. Here the CDR3 reads CAWVGGSYEQYF. CDR3 sequence (DNA): TGTGCCTGGGTTGGGGGGTCCTACGAGCAGTACTTC.

The chain links TRBV20-1 to TRBJ2-1, with D perhaps assigned TRBD1 or TRBD2 (5 bases each). Deletions cut 3 bases from V and 10 bases from J, with 31 bases between. There are 18 residues in the CDR3. Germline assignment: CDR1 DFQATT and CDR2 SNEGSKA (reference sequence). CDR3 loop: CSASGGPDMSHGSEEQFF. CDR3 coding DNA: TGCAGTGCTAGTGGGGGACCAGACATGAGCCACGGATCGGAGGAGCAGTTCTTC.

V and J are TRBV6-2 or TRBV6-3 and TRBJ2-5; D is possibly TRBD1 or TRBD2 (6 bases each). The germline gives CDR1 MNHEY, CDR2 SVGEGT. The CDR3 totals 15 residues. Trimming shortened V by 6 bases and J by 5 bases, and 19 bases separated the two germline ends. CDR3 nucleotides: TGTGCCAGCAGCAAGACAGGAGGCGCGGGGGAGACCCAGTACTTC. This gives the protein CASSKTGGAGETQYF.

This chain connects TRBV20-1 to TRBJ2-7, with D perhaps matching TRBD2 (5 bases). Trimming shortened V by 3 bases and J by 2 bases, and 14 bases separated the two germline ends. Germline CDR1 DFQATT, CDR2 SNEGSKA (reference sequence). This CDR3 contains 14 residues. CDR3 sequence: CSASPRATPYEQYF. CDR3 DNA: TGCAGTGCTAGTCCGAGGGCCACACCCTACGAGCAGTACTTC.

The V gene is TRBV20-1, the J gene TRBJ2-1; tentatively, D is TRBD1 (6 bases). Trimming stripped 6 bases from V and 9 bases from J, with 21 bases between. There are 14 residues in the CDR3. The germline V gene has CDR1 DFQATT and CDR2 SNEGSKA (reference sequence). The CDR3 DNA is TGCAGTGCCTTCCTTCCGGGACACCGTTTTGAGCAGTTCTTC. Its protein is CSAFLPGHRFEQFF.